The sequence of this T cell receptor beta chain was determined in a study of PD-L1 blockade in urothelial cancer. About the study: Median T cell yield from blood was 110,000 to 150,000. The study, taken as a whole, reports: Tumor-associated clones in blood expanded more at 3 weeks in durable-benefit patients. Pretreatment peripheral blood TCR clonality that fell below the median predicted better survival among the patients studied.

Comment on this clone: Its target is unknown.

Germline CDR1 is SEHNR and CDR2 is FQNEAQ (reference sequence). Trimming removed 0 bases from V and 7 bases from J; junction bases left unmatched: 4. The CDR3 is made up of 15 amino acids. Into every PCR, synthetic TCR analog templates were spiked. Using immunoSEQ multiplex PCR, the repertoire was profiled, and TCRdb retains in-frame clones only, with some absent. In the table there are some 45,000 clones, more than 70% of which are singletons. The time point was: pretreatment peripheral blood. The receptor was isolated from a donor at least 40 years old with urothelial cancer. Material: PBMCs, obtained around atezolizumab (anti-PD-L1) treatment. The chain has TRBV7-9 and TRBJ2-7; TRBD1 agrees at 12 bases. CDR3 sequence reads: CASSLAGQGAVEQYF. Written as DNA, the CDR3 is TGTGCCAGCAGCTTAGCGGGACAGGGGGCGGTTGAGCAGTACTTC.